This TCR beta chain is from a study of Ad26.COV2.S vaccination and SARS-CoV-2 variants. Findings and caveats of the study: For non-spike TCRs, breadth in vaccine recipients resembled that in placebo recipients.

The data were produced by immunoSEQ multiplex PCR, yet TCRdb's version contains in-frame clones alone and is incomplete. The table includes roughly 180,000 clones, approximately 88% detected once. This clone was picked up one time. Its specificity is not known. V lost 2 bases and J lost 9, with 4 bases in between. Germline V gene data show CDR1 as LGHNT and CDR2 as FRNRAP. CDR3 length: 11 amino acids. The material sequenced was peripheral blood, taken after recovery from COVID-19. The chain is built from TRBV12-5 and TRBJ2-2; no definite D call. The clonotype originates from a human donor who had recovered from COVID-19. The CDR3 sequence is CASGLYWELFF. The CDR3 DNA reads as TGTGCTAGTGGTTTGTACTGGGAGCTGTTTTTT.